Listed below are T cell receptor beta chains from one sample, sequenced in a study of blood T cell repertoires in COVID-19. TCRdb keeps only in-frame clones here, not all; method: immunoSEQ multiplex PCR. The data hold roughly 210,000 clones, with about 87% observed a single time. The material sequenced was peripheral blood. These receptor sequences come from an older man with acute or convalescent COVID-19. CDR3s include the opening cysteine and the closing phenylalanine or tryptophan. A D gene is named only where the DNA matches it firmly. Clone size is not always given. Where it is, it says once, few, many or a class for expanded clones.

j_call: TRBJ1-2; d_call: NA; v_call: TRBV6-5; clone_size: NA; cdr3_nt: TGTGCCAGCAGTTTAGAACCTCAACAGCCGGGGGGCTACACCTTC; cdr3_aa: CASSLEPQQPGGYTF
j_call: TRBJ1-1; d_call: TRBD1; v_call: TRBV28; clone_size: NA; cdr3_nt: TGTGCCAGCAGGGCTCAGGACAGGGGGGGGACTGAAGCTTTCTTT; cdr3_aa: CASRAQDRGGTEAFF
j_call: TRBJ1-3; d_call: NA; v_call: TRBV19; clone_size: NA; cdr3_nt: TGTGCCAGTACCGCGATCGCCCGAGGCTCTGGAAACACCATATATTTT; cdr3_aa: CASTAIARGSGNTIYF
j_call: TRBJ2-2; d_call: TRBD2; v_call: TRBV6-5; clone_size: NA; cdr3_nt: TGTGCCAGCAGTTACAGGACTAGCGGGAGGTCCGGGGAGCTGTTTTTT; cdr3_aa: CASSYRTSGRSGELFF
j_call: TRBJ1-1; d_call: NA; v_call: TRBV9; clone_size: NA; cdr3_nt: TGTGCCAGCAGCCCCTCCGAGGGGGGGGGTGAAGCTTTCTTT; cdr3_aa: CASSPSEGGGEAFF
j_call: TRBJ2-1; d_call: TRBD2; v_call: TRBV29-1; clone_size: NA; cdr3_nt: TGCAGCGTTGAAGGGGGGAGGGCCTCCTACAATGAGCAGTTCTTC; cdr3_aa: CSVEGGRASYNEQFF
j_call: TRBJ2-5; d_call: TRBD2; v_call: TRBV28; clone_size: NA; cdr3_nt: TGTGCCAGCAGTCCTCACGGACTAGCTCGATACCAAGAGACCCAGTACTTC; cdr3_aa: CASSPHGLARYQETQYF
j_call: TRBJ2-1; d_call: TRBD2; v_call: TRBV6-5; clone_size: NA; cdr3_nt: TGTGCCAGCAGTTTTAGACTAGCGGCCTCCTACAATGAGCAGTTCTTC; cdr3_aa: CASSFRLAASYNEQFF
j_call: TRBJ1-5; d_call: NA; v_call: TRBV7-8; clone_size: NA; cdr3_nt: TGTGCCAGCAGCTTAGCGCGGAGGGACGGTAGCAATCAGCCCCAGCATTTT; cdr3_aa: CASSLARRDGSNQPQHF
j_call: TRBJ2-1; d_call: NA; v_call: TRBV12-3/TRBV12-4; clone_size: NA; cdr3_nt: TGTGCCAGCAGTTTAAACAGTAATGAGCAGTTCTTC; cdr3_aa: CASSLNSNEQFF
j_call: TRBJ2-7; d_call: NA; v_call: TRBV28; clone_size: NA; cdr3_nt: TGTGCCAGCAGTCCGCGTCCCTACGAGCAGTACTTC; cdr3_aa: CASSPRPYEQYF
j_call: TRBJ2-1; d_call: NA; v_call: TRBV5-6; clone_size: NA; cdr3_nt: TGTGCCAGCAGCTTGGGGGCTCAGCAGTTCTTC; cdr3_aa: CASSLGAQQFF
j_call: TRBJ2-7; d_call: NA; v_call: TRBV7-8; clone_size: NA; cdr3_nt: TGTGCCAGCAGCTTAGGGGGGGAACGCGAGCAGTACTTC; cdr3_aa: CASSLGGEREQYF
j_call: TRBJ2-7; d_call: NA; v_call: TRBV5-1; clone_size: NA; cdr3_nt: TGCGCCAGCAGCTCACAGGGTACCTACGAGCAGTACTTC; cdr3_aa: CASSSQGTYEQYF
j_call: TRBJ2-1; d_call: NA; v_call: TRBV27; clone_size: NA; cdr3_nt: TGTGCCAGCAGTTTAAAGCGGAGCCCTTACAATGAGCAGTTCTTC; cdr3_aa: CASSLKRSPYNEQFF
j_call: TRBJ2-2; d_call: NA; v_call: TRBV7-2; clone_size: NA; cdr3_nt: TGTGCCAGCAGCTCAGGACAGTCGAACACCGGGGAGCTGTTTTTT; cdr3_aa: CASSSGQSNTGELFF
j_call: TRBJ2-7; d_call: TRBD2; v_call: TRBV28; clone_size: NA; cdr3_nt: TGTGCCAGCAGCCCGACTAGCGGGATATACGAGCAGTACTTC; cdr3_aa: CASSPTSGIYEQYF
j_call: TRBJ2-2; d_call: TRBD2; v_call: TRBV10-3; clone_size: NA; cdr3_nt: TGTGCCATCAGTGAGTTCGGGGGGACCCCCAACACCGGGGAGCTGTTTTTT; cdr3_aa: CAISEFGGTPNTGELFF
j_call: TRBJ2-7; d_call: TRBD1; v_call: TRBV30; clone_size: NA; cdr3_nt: TGTGCCTGGAACAGGGGGACCTACGAGCAGTACTTC; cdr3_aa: CAWNRGTYEQYF
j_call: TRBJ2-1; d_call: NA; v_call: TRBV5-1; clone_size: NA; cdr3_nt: TGCGCCAGCAGCCCCGGACTTCCCCCTCTACTAAACAATGAGCAGTTCTTC; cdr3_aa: CASSPGLPPLLNNEQFF
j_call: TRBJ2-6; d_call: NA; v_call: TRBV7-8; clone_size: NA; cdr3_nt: TGTGCCAGCAGCTTAGGGGCAGGTTCTGGGGCCAACGTCCTGACTTTC; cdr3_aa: CASSLGAGSGANVLTF
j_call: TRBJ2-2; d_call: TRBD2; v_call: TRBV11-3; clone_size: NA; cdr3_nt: TGTGCCAGCAGCTTAGCTAGCGGGAGGATGGCCGGGGAGCTGTTTTTT; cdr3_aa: CASSLASGRMAGELFF
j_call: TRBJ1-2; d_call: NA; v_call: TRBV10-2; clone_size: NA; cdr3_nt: TGCGCCAGCAGGACAGACTCCTATGGCTACACCTTC; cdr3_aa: CASRTDSYGYTF
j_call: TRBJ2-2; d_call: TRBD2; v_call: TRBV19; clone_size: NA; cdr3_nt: TGTGCCAGTAGTATAGCCTTGATGGTAGCGGGATCGGCCGGGGAGCTGTTTTTT; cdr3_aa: CASSIALMVAGSAGELFF
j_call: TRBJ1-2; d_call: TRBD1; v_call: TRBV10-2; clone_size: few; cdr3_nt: TGCGCCAGCAGTCCACAGGGGGCATGGACTACTAACTATGGCTACACCTTC; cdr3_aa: CASSPQGAWTTNYGYTF
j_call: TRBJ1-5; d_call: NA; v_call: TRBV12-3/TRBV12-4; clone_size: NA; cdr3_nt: TGTGCCAGCAGTTCGTTTCATCAGCCCCAGCATTTT; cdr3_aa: CASSSFHQPQHF
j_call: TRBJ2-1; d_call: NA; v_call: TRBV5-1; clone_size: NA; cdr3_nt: TGCGCCAGCAACTTGGGTCGGAGCTCCTACAATGAGCAGTTCTTC; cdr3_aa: CASNLGRSSYNEQFF
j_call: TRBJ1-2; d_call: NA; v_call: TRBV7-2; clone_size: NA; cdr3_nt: TGTGCCAGCAGCTTAGCTGGGGGCTGGGATGGCTACACCTTC; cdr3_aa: CASSLAGGWDGYTF
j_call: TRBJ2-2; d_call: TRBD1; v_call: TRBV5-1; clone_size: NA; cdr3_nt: TGCGCCAGCAGCCCAAGACAGGGGGGGAACACCGGGGAGCTGTTTTTT; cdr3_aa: CASSPRQGGNTGELFF
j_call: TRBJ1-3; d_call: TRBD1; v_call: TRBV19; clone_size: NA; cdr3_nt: TGTGCCACAGGGACAGGTTCCTCTGGAAACACCATATATTTT; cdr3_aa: CATGTGSSGNTIYF
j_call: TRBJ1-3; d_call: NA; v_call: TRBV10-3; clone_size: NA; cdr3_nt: TGTGCCATCAGAGGGGACTCCTCTGGAAACACCATATATTTT; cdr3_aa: CAIRGDSSGNTIYF
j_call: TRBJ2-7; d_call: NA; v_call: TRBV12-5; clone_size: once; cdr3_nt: TGTGCTAGTGGTTTGGCAATGGACTCATTGACTGGGTACAAGCAGTACTTC; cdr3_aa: CASGLAMDSLTGYKQYF
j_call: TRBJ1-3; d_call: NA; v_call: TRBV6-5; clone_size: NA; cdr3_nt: TGTGCCAGCAGTCCCGGGACAACCTCTGGAAACACCATATATTTT; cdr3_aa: CASSPGTTSGNTIYF
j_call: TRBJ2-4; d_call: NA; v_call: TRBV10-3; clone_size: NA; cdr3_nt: TGTGCCATCAGTGAGCTCCCCTCTCAGGGGGGAGGCAAAAACATTCAGTACTTC; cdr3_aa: CAISELPSQGGGKNIQYF
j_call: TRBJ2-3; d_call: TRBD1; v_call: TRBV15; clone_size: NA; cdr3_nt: TGTGCCACCAGCAAGGGACAGGTAGATACGCAGTATTTT; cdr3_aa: CATSKGQVDTQYF
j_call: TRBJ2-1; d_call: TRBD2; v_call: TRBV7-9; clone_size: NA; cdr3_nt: TGTGCCAGCAGCTTAGGTCTAGCGGGAGTCAATGAGCAGTTCTTC; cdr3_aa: CASSLGLAGVNEQFF
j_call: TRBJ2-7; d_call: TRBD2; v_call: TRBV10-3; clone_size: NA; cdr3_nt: TGTGCCATCAGTGAGCCGGCTAGCGGGAGATACGAGCAGTACTTC; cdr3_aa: CAISEPASGRYEQYF
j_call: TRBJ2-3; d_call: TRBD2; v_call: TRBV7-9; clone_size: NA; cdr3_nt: TGTGCCAGCAGACGAGAACTAGCGCTAAGCACAGATACGCAGTATTTT; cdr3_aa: CASRRELALSTDTQYF
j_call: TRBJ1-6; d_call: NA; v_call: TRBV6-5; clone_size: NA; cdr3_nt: TGTGCCAGCAGTTTCTCAGGGGAAAATTCACCCCTCCACTTT; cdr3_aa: CASSFSGENSPLHF
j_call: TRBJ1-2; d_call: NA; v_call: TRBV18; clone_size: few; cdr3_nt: TGTGCCAGCTCACCCGAACAGGGAAATGGCTACACCTTC; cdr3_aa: CASSPEQGNGYTF
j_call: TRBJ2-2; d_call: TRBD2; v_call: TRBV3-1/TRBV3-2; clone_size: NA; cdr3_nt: TGTGCCAGCAGTATTAGCGGGACCGGGGAGCTGTTTTTT; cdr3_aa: CASSISGTGELFF
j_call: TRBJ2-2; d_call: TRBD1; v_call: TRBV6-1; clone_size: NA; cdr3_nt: TGTGCCAGCAGTGAAGTAGGGACAGCGAACACCGGGGAGCTGTTTTTT; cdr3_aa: CASSEVGTANTGELFF
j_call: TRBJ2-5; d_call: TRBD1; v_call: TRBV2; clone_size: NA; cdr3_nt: TGTGCCAGCAGTGAACGGAGTAGGCAGGGGGCATTAAGAGTCCAGTACTTC; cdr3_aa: CASSERSRQGALRVQYF
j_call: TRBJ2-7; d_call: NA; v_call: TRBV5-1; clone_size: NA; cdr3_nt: TGCGCCAGCAGCCAGGGTCCGTCCTACGAGCAGTACTTC; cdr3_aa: CASSQGPSYEQYF
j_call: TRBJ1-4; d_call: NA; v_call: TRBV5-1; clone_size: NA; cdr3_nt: TGCGCCAGCAGCCCAGGGAGGGCCTATAATGAAAAACTGTTTTTT; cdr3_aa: CASSPGRAYNEKLFF
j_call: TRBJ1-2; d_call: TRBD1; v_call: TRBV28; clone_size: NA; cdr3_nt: TGTGCCAGCAGTTCGCCCTCCGGGACAGGGTTTGTGGGGCACTACACCTTC; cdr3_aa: CASSSPSGTGFVGHYTF
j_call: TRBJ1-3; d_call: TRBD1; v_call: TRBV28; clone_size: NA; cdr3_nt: TGTGCCAGCAGTTTCTCGGGACAGGGGGCCAAGGATTTT; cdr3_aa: CASSFSGQGAKDF
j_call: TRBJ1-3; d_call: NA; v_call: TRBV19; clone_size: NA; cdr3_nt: TGTGCCAGTAGTCCTATGTACTCTGGAAACACCATATATTTT; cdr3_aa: CASSPMYSGNTIYF
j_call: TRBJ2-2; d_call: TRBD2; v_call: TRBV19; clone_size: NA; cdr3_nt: TGTGCCAGTACCCTGTTCGGAGCGGGAGGGTCGAACACCGGGGAGCTGTTTTTT; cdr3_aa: CASTLFGAGGSNTGELFF
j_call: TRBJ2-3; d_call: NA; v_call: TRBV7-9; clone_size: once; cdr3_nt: TGTGCCAGCAGCTTAAACCTACTAGCAGAGGGAGATACGCAGTATTTT; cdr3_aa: CASSLNLLAEGDTQYF
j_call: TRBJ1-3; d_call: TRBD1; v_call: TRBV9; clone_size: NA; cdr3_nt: TGTGCCAGCAGCGTAGTAGGGACAGGGCCCTCTGGAAACACCATATATTTT; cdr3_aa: CASSVVGTGPSGNTIYF
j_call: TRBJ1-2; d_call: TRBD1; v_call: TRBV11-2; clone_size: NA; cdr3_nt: TGTGCCAGCAGCTTAGACAGGGGGCCCTATGGCTACACCTTC; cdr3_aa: CASSLDRGPYGYTF
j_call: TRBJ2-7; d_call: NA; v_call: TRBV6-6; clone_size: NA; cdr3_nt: TGTGCCAGCAGTGTAGATAGGAGCGGCCGGGTAGGGCAGTACTTC; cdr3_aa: CASSVDRSGRVGQYF
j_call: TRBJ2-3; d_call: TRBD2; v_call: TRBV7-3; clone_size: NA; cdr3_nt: TGTGCCAGCAGCTTAATCGGGACTAGGAACACAGATACGCAGTATTTT; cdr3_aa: CASSLIGTRNTDTQYF
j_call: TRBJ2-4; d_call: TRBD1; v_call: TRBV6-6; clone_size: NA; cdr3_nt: TGTGCCAGCAGTGGCGGTACAGGGGGTATTCAGTACTTC; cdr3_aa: CASSGGTGGIQYF
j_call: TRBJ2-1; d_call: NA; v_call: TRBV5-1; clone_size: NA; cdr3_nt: TGCGCCAGCAGCTTGGATTATCCCCTAGCGACGTACAATGAGCAGTTCTTC; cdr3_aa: CASSLDYPLATYNEQFF
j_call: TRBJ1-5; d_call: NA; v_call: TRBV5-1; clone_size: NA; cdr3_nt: TGCGCCAGCAGCTTGGACGGGACATACAATCAGCCCCAGCATTTT; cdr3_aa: CASSLDGTYNQPQHF
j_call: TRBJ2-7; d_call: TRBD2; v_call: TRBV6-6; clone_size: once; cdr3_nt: TGTGCCAGCAGTCGGGGGGGAGGGGAGAGCTCCTACGAGCAGTACTTC; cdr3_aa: CASSRGGGESSYEQYF